This T cell receptor beta chain was sequenced for a study of blood T cells in healthy people across ages. Whole-study results and caveats: Per million T cells, TCR beta diversity dropped roughly linearly as age increased.

The authors ran a second PCR of about 7 to 11 cycles using a sample-barcoded 5' primer and a J-beta primer mix. Tagging of each cDNA molecule was performed by a template-switch adaptor with 12 random nucleotides. TCRdb fed the 5' RACE reads into MiXCR, producing one record per CDR3 protein. Of almost 800,000 distinct CDR3 sequences in the sample, about 62% were seen once. This CDR3 comprises 14 residues. The germline V gene has CDR1 DFQATT and CDR2 SNEGSKA (reference sequence). The ends lost 5 bases at V and 2 bases at J; junction bases unmatched: 7. Worth noting for this clonotype: Antigen unknown.

The sequence was obtained from a man aged 25 to 40 in good health. V is TRBV20-1 and J is TRBJ2-3, with TRBD2 identical over 7 bases. The sequenced material came from blood. CDR3 sequence reads: CSAPSGTTTDTQYF. The DNA for the CDR3 is TGCAGTGCTCCCTCCGGGACTACCACAGATACGCAGTATTTT.